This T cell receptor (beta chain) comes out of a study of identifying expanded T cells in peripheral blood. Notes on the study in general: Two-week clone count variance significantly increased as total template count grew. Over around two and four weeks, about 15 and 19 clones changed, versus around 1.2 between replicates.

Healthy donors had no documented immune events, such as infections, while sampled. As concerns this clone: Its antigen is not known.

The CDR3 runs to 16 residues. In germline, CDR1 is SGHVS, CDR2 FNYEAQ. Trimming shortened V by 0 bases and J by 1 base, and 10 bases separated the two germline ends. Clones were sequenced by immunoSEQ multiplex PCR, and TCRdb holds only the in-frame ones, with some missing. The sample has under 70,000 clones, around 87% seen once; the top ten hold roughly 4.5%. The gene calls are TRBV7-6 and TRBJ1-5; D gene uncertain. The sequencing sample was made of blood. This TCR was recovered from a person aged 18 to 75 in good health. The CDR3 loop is CASSLAVVQSNQPQHF. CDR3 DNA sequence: TGTGCCAGCAGCTTAGCGGTCGTCCAAAGCAATCAGCCCCAGCATTTT.